The 28 T cell receptor beta chains reported below all come from one sample, sequenced in a study of early T cells in non-severe SARS-CoV-2 infection. MiXCR, run by TCRdb on the 5' RACE reads, gives a single entry per CDR3 protein. The profile shows 60,000 or so distinct CDR3 sequences, around 12% of them singletons. Sequencing was done on a sample of whole blood. The receptors were gathered from an adult who was a healthcare worker with PCR-confirmed SARS-CoV-2 infection or an uninfected control (not recorded which).

The rearrangement uses TRBV6-2 or TRBV6-3 and TRBJ2-1; 14 positions agree with TRBD2. The CDR3 is made up of 16 amino acids. The V gene end was trimmed by 2 bases and the J gene end by 4 bases; junction bases not matched to a gene: 1. Germline V gene lookup returns CDR1 MNHEY and CDR2 SVGEGT. DNA of the CDR3: TGTGCCAGCAGTTACGGGACTAGCGGGGGTTACAATGAGCAGTTCTTC. It specifies CASSYGTSGGYNEQFF.

This clonotype was detected many times. The rearrangement links TRBV19 to TRBJ2-1, with 7 bases aligning to TRBD1. J was trimmed by 5 bases and V by 7 bases; bases with no gene match: 8. CDR1 and CDR2 from the germline V gene are LNHDA and SQIVND (reference sequence). The CDR3 runs to 14 residues. The chain's CDR3 is CASNAGTANNEQFF. Here the CDR3 DNA reads TGTGCCAGTAATGCCGGGACAGCCAACAATGAGCAGTTCTTC. The entire variable domain, with the rest obtained from reference TRBV19 and TRBJ2-1, is as follows: DGGITQSPKYLFRKEGQNVTLSCEQNLNHDAMYWYRQDPGQGLRLIYYSQIVNDFQKGDIAEGYSVSREKKESFPLTVTSAQKNPTAFYLCASNAGTANNEQFFGPGTRLTVL.

This clonotype showed up just a few times. The chain is built from TRBV10-3 and TRBJ1-5; no reliable D call. The CDR3 length is 12 residues. Trimming cost V 6 bases and J 4 bases, with 7 bases left between them. Germline CDR1 ENHRY, CDR2 SYGVKD. CDR3 DNA sequence: TGTGCCATCAGGGGAGAGAATCAGCCCCAGCATTTT. Translated, it gives CAIRGENQPQHF.

As concerns this clonotype: One base away lies a much larger clone, so this may be a sequencing read error. As the CDR3 is not closed by the conserved phenylalanine or tryptophan, this likely results from a read error. J is TRBJ2-5 and V is TRBV20-1, with a tentative D call TRBD1 (8 bases). CDR1 and CDR2 (germline): DFQATT, SNEGSKA (reference sequence). Trimming cost V 6 bases and J 5 bases, with 16 bases left between them. This CDR3 comprises 13 residues. The CDR3 loop reads CSAPGQGGETQYI. The CDR3 nucleotides read TGCAGTGCCCCCGGACAGGGAGGGGAGACCCAGTACATC.

V and J are TRBV28 and TRBJ2-2, with 7 bases matching TRBD2. The CDR3 extends over 17 amino acids. Trimming cost V 2 bases and J 4 bases; bases outside gene matches: 10. Germline V CDR1 and CDR2: MDHEN, SYDVKM. This chain's CDR3 is CASSLPFPGGGTGELFF. The CDR3 bases are TGTGCCAGCAGTTTACCTTTTCCGGGAGGTGGCACCGGGGAGCTGTTTTTT.

This clonotype was recorded at least ten times. The V gene is TRBV12-3 or TRBV12-4, the J gene TRBJ1-5; D not resolved. This CDR3 has 12 residues. The germline V and J ends were trimmed by 3 bases and 7 bases, with 7 bases remaining between them. CDR3 in amino acids: CASSFRRQPQHF. The CDR3 DNA reads as TGTGCCAGCAGTTTTAGGAGGCAGCCCCAGCATTTT.

In its sample, this clonotype is medium-sized. CDR3 in DNA: TGCAGCGTGCCCCGGGGGACGAACACCGGGGAGCTGTTTTTT. Translating it yields CSVPRGTNTGELFF. This chain links TRBV29-1 with TRBJ2-2, with D perhaps TRBD2 (6 bases). V was cut by 6 bases and J by 0 bases, with 11 bases left in between. Germline V gives CDR1 SQVTM, CDR2 ANQGSEA. This CDR3 is 14 amino acids long.

The genes are TRBV2 and TRBJ2-2; no clear D gene. Germline V lookup: CDR1 SNHLY, CDR2 FYNNEI. V lost 2 bases and J lost 5, with 6 bases in between. There are 13 residues in the CDR3. The CDR3 DNA reads TGTGCCAGCAGTGAAAAGGAAACCGGGGAGCTGTTTTTT. This gives the protein CASSEKETGELFF.

This clonotype occurred a few times. Here the CDR3 reads CASSRTSDSARNTIYF. The CDR3 DNA follows: TGTGCCAGCAGCCGAACCTCCGACAGTGCGAGAAACACCATATATTTT. The V call is TRBV9, the J call TRBJ1-3, with D tentatively TRBD1 (5 bases). Looked up from germline, CDR1 is SGDLS and CDR2 is YYNGEE. The CDR3 has 16 amino acids. The germline V and J ends were trimmed by 4 bases and 5 bases, with 19 bases remaining between them.

This clonotype was recorded at least ten times. The V gene is TRBV2, the J gene TRBJ1-1; no clear D gene. The germline V and J ends were trimmed by 6 bases and 0 bases, with 8 bases remaining between them. This CDR3 comprises 13 residues. Germline values: CDR1 SNHLY, CDR2 FYNNEI. Here the CDR3 reads CASRIALNTEAFF. DNA for the CDR3: TGTGCCAGCAGGATAGCCTTGAACACTGAAGCTTTCTTT.

The table lists this clonotype with a few counts. The V gene is TRBV28, the J gene TRBJ2-5; 8 nucleotides line up with TRBD2. The trim removed 6 bases at V and 7 bases at J, leaving 10 bases unmatched. The CDR3 spans 14 residues. In germline, CDR1 is MDHEN, CDR2 SYDVKM. CDR3: CASRSGGVQVTQYF. CDR3 bases: TGTGCCAGCAGGTCCGGGGGGGTTCAGGTGACCCAGTACTTC.

The table lists this clonotype with many counts. The chain combines TRBV7-6 with TRBJ1-2; 7 bases are a match to TRBD1. The ends lost 5 bases at V and 3 bases at J; junction bases unmatched: 3. CDR3 length: 13 residues. Germline V gene lookup returns CDR1 SGHVS and CDR2 FNYEAQ. The CDR3 loop is CASSRGQDYGYTF. DNA of the CDR3: TGTGCCAGCAGCCGCGGACAGGACTATGGCTACACCTTC.

In this sample, this clonotype turned up many times. V usage is TRBV12-3 or TRBV12-4 and J usage is TRBJ2-5; D not certain. V was cut by 5 bases and J by 2 bases, with 3 bases left in between. The CDR3 loop spans 11 amino acids. The CDR3 DNA is TGTGCCAGCAGTCAGCAAGAGACCCAGTACTTC. This translates into CASSQQETQYF.

This clonotype was counted only a few times. The chain has TRBV20-1 and TRBJ1-1; D is ambiguous. CDR3 length: 13 residues. Germline V CDR1 and CDR2: DFQATT, SNEGSKA (reference sequence). The V end was cut by 6 bases, the J end by 6 bases, with 17 bases between. This CDR3 is CSALQALGAEAFF. Written as DNA, the CDR3 is TGCAGTGCCCTTCAGGCGCTGGGCGCTGAAGCTTTCTTT.

The J gene is TRBJ1-1, the V gene TRBV5-1; D gene ambiguous. CDR3 length equals 11 residues. The germline gives CDR1 SGHRS, CDR2 YFSETQ. Trimming shortened V by 4 bases and J by 5 bases, and 6 bases separated the two germline ends. The CDR3 DNA reads as TGCGCCAGCAGCGCTGGGACTGAAGCTTTCTTT. It specifies CASSAGTEAFF.

This chain links TRBV5-6 with TRBJ1-5; D remains ambiguous. The ends were cut back, 0 bases at V and 2 bases at J, with 9 bases in the middle. Looked up from germline, CDR1 is SGHDT and CDR2 is YYEEEE. The CDR3 runs to 15 residues. The CDR3 sequence: CASSLAARGNQPQHF. Written as DNA, the CDR3 is TGTGCCAGCAGCTTGGCCGCTAGAGGCAATCAGCCCCAGCATTTT.

This clonotype was counted between two and nine times. This sequence joins TRBV3-1 and TRBJ1-2, with 7 positions matching TRBD1. CDR3 length: 14 residues. Per germline, CDR1 LGHDT and CDR2 YNNKEL (reference sequence). J lost 4 bases, V lost 8 bases, and 10 bases had no gene match. The CDR3 coding sequence is TGTGCCAGCTTGGAAACAGGGGCCGGCTATGGCTACACCTTC. This translates into CASLETGAGYGYTF.

This clonotype was observed a few times. The rearrangement links TRBV7-2 to TRBJ1-1, with D perhaps matching TRBD1 (5 bases). V was pared by 5 bases and J by 1 base, with 8 bases between. The CDR3 consists of 13 residues. CDR1 and CDR2 (germline): SGHTA, FQGNSA. The CDR3 sequence: CASSTQENTEAFF. Here the CDR3 DNA reads TGTGCCAGCAGCACACAGGAGAACACTGAAGCTTTCTTT.

At least ten counts were recorded for this clonotype. The V and J genes are TRBV5-6 and TRBJ2-7, with a weak D call TRBD1 (5 bases). There are 16 residues in the CDR3. V lost 5 bases, J lost 6 bases, and 24 bases lay in between. Per the germline V gene, CDR1 is SGHDT and CDR2 is YYEEEE. CDR3 sequence: CASSSRQWYGVGEQYF. CDR3 coding DNA: TGTGCCAGCAGTTCCCGACAGTGGTATGGGGTTGGCGAGCAGTACTTC.

Only a few counts were recorded for this clonotype. The genes are TRBV6-1 and TRBJ2-1, with D perhaps TRBD2 (5 bases). Germline assignment: CDR1 MNHNS and CDR2 SASEGT. This CDR3 has 17 residues. The V end was cut by 0 bases, the J end by 2 bases, with 14 bases between. CDR3 region: CASSEAGSRAPYNEQFF. The CDR3 DNA reads TGTGCCAGCAGTGAAGCAGGCTCGCGGGCCCCCTACAATGAGCAGTTCTTC.

This clonotype was seen ten or more times. The chain employs TRBV28 and TRBJ1-1; unclear D gene. The V gene lost 5 bases and the J gene lost 0 bases, with 10 bases spanning the gap. The CDR3 length is 14 residues. Germline loops: CDR1 MDHEN, CDR2 SYDVKM. CDR3 DNA: TGTGCCAGCAGTGAGCGAGCCCTGAACACTGAAGCTTTCTTT. This gives the protein CASSERALNTEAFF.

The V call is TRBV3-1, the J call TRBJ2-5; unclear D gene. The CDR3 is 12 residues long. Germline CDR1 LGHDT, CDR2 YNNKEL (reference sequence). V dropped 3 bases and J dropped 5 bases, with 7 bases sitting between them. CDR3 DNA: TGTGCCAGCAGCCAGGGCCCCGAGACCCAGTACTTC. Amino acid sequence: CASSQGPETQYF.

CDR3 nucleotides: TGCAGCTGGGGGGAGAACACTGAAGCTTTCTTT. Translation: CSWGENTEAFF. V is TRBV29-1 and J is TRBJ1-1; D might be TRBD1 (5 bases). The CDR3 length is 11 residues. Per germline, CDR1 SQVTM and CDR2 ANQGSEA. Trimming removed 8 bases at V and 1 base at J, with 8 bases between.

This clonotype was detected a few times. The CDR3 spells CASLPDGSSGNTIYF. In DNA form, the CDR3 reads TGTGCCAGCTTACCGGACGGGAGCTCTGGAAACACCATATATTTT. The chain uses TRBV18 and TRBJ1-3; no firm D call. CDR1 KGHSH and CDR2 LQKENI come from the germline V gene. V lost 7 bases to trimming and J lost 0 bases, with 13 bases between them. This CDR3 comprises 15 residues. Using reference TRBV18 and TRBJ1-3 for the parts outside the CDR3, the full variable domain is NAGVMQNPRHLVRRRGQEARLRCSPMKGHSHVYWYRQLPEEGLKFMVYLQKENIIDESGMPKERFSAEFPKEGPSILRIQQVVRGDSAAYFCASLPDGSSGNTIYFGEGSWLTVV.

There are a few counts of this clonotype. This sequence joins TRBV30 and TRBJ1-5; D not certain. This CDR3 region has 13 residues. The germline gives CDR1 GTSNPN, CDR2 SVGIG (reference sequence). Trimming stripped 0 bases from V and 3 bases from J, with 6 bases between. The CDR3 nucleotides are TGTGCCTGGAGTGTACAAGACAATCAGCCCCAGCATTTT. Its translation is CAWSVQDNQPQHF.

The V and J genes are TRBV29-1 and TRBJ1-4; D gene ambiguous. The CDR3 extends over 12 amino acids. Between the trimmed V and J ends, which lost 5 bases and 6 bases, there was a span of 10 bases. CDR1 and CDR2 (germline): SQVTM, ANQGSEA. Here the CDR3 reads CSVIGRDEKLFF. In DNA form, the CDR3 reads TGCAGCGTTATCGGGAGGGATGAAAAACTGTTTTTT.

In its sample, this clonotype was seen a few times. The chain joins TRBV6-4 to TRBJ2-1; 9 bases fit TRBD1. The germline V gene has CDR1 MRHNA and CDR2 SNTAGT. The CDR3 extends over 14 amino acids. J gave up 5 bases and V 4 bases, and 3 bases lay outside the gene matches. The CDR3 nucleotides are TGTGCCAGCAGTGGGGACAGGGACCACAATGAGCAGTTCTTC. This encodes CASSGDRDHNEQFF.

This clonotype turned up a few times. The V call is TRBV20-1, the J call TRBJ2-1, with D hard to call. Trimming took 5 bases from V and 7 from J, leaving 15 bases between them. Germline CDR1 DFQATT, CDR2 SNEGSKA (reference sequence). This CDR3 comprises 13 residues. CDR3: CSAGNSLRNEQFF. The CDR3 nucleotides read TGCAGTGCTGGCAACAGTCTTCGGAATGAGCAGTTCTTC.